Below are 7 T cell receptor beta chains sequenced from a single sample in a study of T cell responses to AZD1222 COVID-19 vaccine. Profiled with immunoSEQ multiplex PCR; TCRdb holds only in-frame clones, not every one. The table records roughly 180,000 clones, approximately 90% of them present only once. Sequenced material: peripheral blood, taken 28 days after the second AZD1222 dose. All receptors come from an adult who received the AZD1222 COVID-19 vaccine.

The rearrangement joins TRBV30 to TRBJ1-1; 8 bases align to TRBD1. With 7 bases clipped from V and 0 bases from J, the junction kept 4 bases outside the gene matches. Germline values: CDR1 GTSNPN, CDR2 SVGIG (reference sequence). The CDR3 has 13 amino acids. CDR3 sequence (DNA): TGTGCCTTGACAGGGGACGTGAACACTGAAGCTTTCTTT. Its translation is CALTGDVNTEAFF.

V is TRBV4-3 and J is TRBJ1-2; 7 bases agree with TRBD1. This CDR3 is 16 amino acids long. Per the germline V gene, CDR1 is LGHNA and CDR2 is YSLEER. Trimming took 0 bases from V and 2 from J; bases not matched to a gene: 6. CDR3 amino acids: CASSQDRAGGNYGYTF. For the CDR3, the DNA is TGCGCCAGCAGCCAAGATAGGGCAGGGGGGAACTATGGCTACACCTTC.

The V call is TRBV5-6, the J call TRBJ2-7; TRBD1 aligns across 10 bases. There are 14 residues in the CDR3. V was pared by 0 bases and J by 6 bases, with 3 bases of the junction left unmatched. CDR1 is SGHDT, CDR2 YYEEEE, per germline. The CDR3 bases are TGTGCCAGCAGCTTGGGACAGGGGGCCCCCGAGCAGTACTTC. It translates to CASSLGQGAPEQYF.

The J gene is TRBJ2-1, the V gene TRBV4-2; 8 nucleotides align to TRBD2. J gave up 0 bases and V 0 bases, and 16 bases lay outside the gene matches. The CDR3 has 21 residues. Per germline, CDR1 LGHNA and CDR2 YNFKEQ. Written as DNA, the CDR3 is TGTGCCAGCAGCCAAGATAGCTTGATATTGAGCGGGGGTAACTCCTACAATGAGCAGTTCTTC. This gives the protein CASSQDSLILSGGNSYNEQFF.

The V and J genes are TRBV7-2 and TRBJ1-2; a possible D gene is TRBD1 (5 bases). This CDR3 contains 12 residues. Germline V gene data show CDR1 as SGHTA and CDR2 as FQGNSA. Between the trimmed V and J ends, which lost 3 bases and 5 bases, there was a span of 7 bases. CDR3 nucleotides: TGTGCCAGCAGCTTCGGGGGATATGGCTACACCTTC. Encoded protein: CASSFGGYGYTF.

The chain recombines TRBV6-5 with TRBJ1-2, with D unresolved. The CDR3 extends over 14 amino acids. V lost 7 bases and J 4 bases, leaving 16 bases between the germline ends. Germline V gene sequence: CDR1 MNHEY, CDR2 SVGAGI. The CDR3 DNA sequence: TGTGCCAGCATAGCGCCTACCTCCGGCTATGGCTACACCTTC. It codes for CASIAPTSGYGYTF.

This clone was detected only once. V and J are TRBV24-1 and TRBJ2-5; 8 bases agree with TRBD1. Per germline, CDR1 KGHDR and CDR2 SFDVKD. CDR3 length equals 14 residues. Unmatched junction bases numbered 4, after V lost 4 bases and J lost 4 bases. CDR3 region: CATSDPGQVETQYF. CDR3 coding DNA: TGTGCCACCAGTGACCCGGGACAGGTAGAGACCCAGTACTTC.